One and the same sample provided the 23 T cell receptor beta chains below, sequenced in a study of blood T cell repertoires in COVID-19. Measured with immunoSEQ multiplex PCR; TCRdb has only the in-frame clones, and not every one. The data hold 290,000 or so clones, with around 83% observed a single time. The specimen sequenced was PBMCs or T cells enriched from blood (not recorded which). The source of these receptors is a man aged 35 to 55 who had been exposed to COVID-19.

V and J are TRBV6-5 and TRBJ1-3; possible D gene TRBD1, 5 bases. This CDR3 region has 13 residues. Trimming removed 8 bases at V and 6 bases at J, with 14 bases between. Germline lookup yields CDR1 MNHEY and CDR2 SVGAGI. As DNA, the CDR3 is TGTGCCAGCTATGAGGGAGGGACAAACACCATATATTTT. It translates to CASYEGGTNTIYF.

The chain joins TRBV30 to TRBJ2-1; 8 nucleotides agree with TRBD2. The ends lost 2 bases at V and 9 bases at J; junction bases unmatched: 12. This CDR3 is 15 amino acids long. CDR1 is GTSNPN and CDR2 is SVGIG in the germline V gene (reference sequence). The CDR3 DNA reads TGTGCCTGGAGTCGTGGAGCGGGGGCAAGGCTTGAGCAGTTCTTC. Its translation: CAWSRGAGARLEQFF.

The CDR3 reads CASSLSFARGSYEQYF. Written as DNA, the CDR3 is TGTGCCAGCAGCTTGTCTTTTGCCCGGGGCTCCTACGAGCAGTACTTC. This chain uses TRBV5-4 with TRBJ2-7; D perhaps matches TRBD2 (5 bases). The V gene lost 1 base and the J gene lost 0 bases, with 14 bases spanning the gap. The germline CDR1 and CDR2 sequences are SGHNT and YYREEE (reference sequence). The CDR3 consists of 16 residues.

V gene TRBV7-3 combines with J gene TRBJ2-2; possible D gene TRBD2, 5 bases. CDR3 size: 15 residues. Per the germline V gene, CDR1 is SGHTA and CDR2 is FQGTGA. V lost 5 bases and J 5 bases, leaving 15 bases between the germline ends. This chain's CDR3 is CASSPRWPGTGELFF. CDR3 sequence (DNA): TGTGCCAGCAGCCCAAGGTGGCCGGGGACCGGGGAGCTGTTTTTT.

The rearrangement links TRBV30 to TRBJ2-2; D gene ambiguous. V was cut by 6 bases and J by 8 bases, with 25 bases left in between. The germline V gene encodes CDR1 GTSNPN and CDR2 SVGIG (reference sequence). CDR3 length equals 16 residues. The CDR3 spells CACNTELYPTQGELFF. The CDR3, as DNA: TGTGCCTGCAATACGGAGCTTTACCCAACACAAGGGGAGCTGTTTTTT.

The chain recombines TRBV3-1 (or the pseudogene TRBV3-2) with TRBJ2-7; no definite D call. The germline V gene encodes CDR1 LGHDT and CDR2 YNNKEL (reference sequence). Trimming left V 1 base short and J 1 base short, with 11 bases between. This CDR3 has 15 amino acids. CDR3 in DNA: TGTGCCAGCAGCCAAGTTCTGCGGAATTCCTACGAGCAGTACTTC. Encoded protein: CASSQVLRNSYEQYF.

The rearrangement uses TRBV27 and TRBJ2-7; 7 bases align to TRBD2. CDR1 and CDR2 (germline): MNHEY, SMNVEV (reference sequence). This CDR3 is built from 14 residues. Losses at the gene ends were 6 bases for V and 2 bases for J; bases not matched to a gene: 7. Here the CDR3 reads CASRRRERTYEQYF. The CDR3 bases are TGTGCCAGCAGGAGGCGGGAGAGGACCTACGAGCAGTACTTC.

The chain is built from TRBV7-3 and TRBJ1-2, with 7 bases lining up with TRBD1. CDR3 length: 17 amino acids. CDR1 and CDR2 (germline): SGHTA, FQGTGA. J lost 0 bases, V lost 5 bases, and 12 bases had no gene match. The CDR3: CASSRQGGGTANYGYTF. In DNA, the CDR3 is TGTGCCAGCAGCCGACAGGGCGGAGGAACCGCTAACTATGGCTACACCTTC.

As regards this clone: At the DNA level, this CDR3 is encoded by other sequences in the same sample as well. This sequence joins TRBV28 and TRBJ2-5; D is unresolved. Germline V lookup: CDR1 MDHEN, CDR2 SYDVKM. The CDR3 covers 12 residues. The V and J ends lost 3 bases and 5 bases respectively, with 7 bases between them. Written as DNA, the CDR3 is TGTGCCAGCAGTTTGGTCCAGGAGACCCAGTACTTC. Its protein product is CASSLVQETQYF.

The V gene is TRBV10-3, the J gene TRBJ2-1, with 10 bases that match TRBD1. The CDR3 extends over 16 amino acids. Trimming at V came to 11 bases and at J to 5 bases, leaving 15 bases not matched to a gene. CDR1 ENHRY and CDR2 SYGVKD come from the germline V gene. For the CDR3, the DNA is TGTGCCTCCTGGGACAGGGGAGGCCGGGGGAACAATGAGCAGTTCTTC. Its translation is CASWDRGGRGNNEQFF.

This clone was detected a few times. V gene TRBV2 combines with J gene TRBJ1-1, with a weak D call TRBD1 (5 bases). This CDR3 has 15 amino acids. CDR1 and CDR2 from the germline V gene are SNHLY and FYNNEI. V was cut by 3 bases and J by 0 bases, with 11 bases left in between. The CDR3 coding sequence is TGTGCCAGCAGTGATGGGGGGAGTATGAACACTGAAGCTTTCTTT. It is translated as CASSDGGSMNTEAFF.

V gene TRBV7-9 combines with J gene TRBJ2-1; TRBD2 matches at 10 bases. This CDR3 comprises 19 residues. The germline V gene encodes CDR1 SEHNR and CDR2 FQNEAQ (reference sequence). The ends lost 4 bases at V and 8 bases at J; junction bases unmatched: 20. The CDR3 is CASSSLRLAGVFFEDEQFF. DNA for the CDR3: TGTGCCAGCAGCTCCCTGAGGCTAGCGGGAGTATTTTTTGAAGATGAGCAGTTCTTC.

The rearrangement joins TRBV30 to TRBJ1-2; D possibly corresponds to TRBD1 (5 bases). The germline V gene encodes CDR1 GTSNPN and CDR2 SVGIG (reference sequence). The CDR3 extends over 15 amino acids. The V gene lost 3 bases and the J gene lost 6 bases, with 20 bases spanning the gap. In DNA, the CDR3 is TGTGCCTGGAGGGAGCGTGACCGGGACTTGCATGGCTACACCTTC. Protein product: CAWRERDRDLHGYTF.

The chain joins TRBV19 to TRBJ2-7; 8 bases match TRBD2. CDR3 length: 14 amino acids. The ends lost 6 bases at V and 6 bases at J; junction bases unmatched: 10. CDR1 and CDR2 from the germline V gene are LNHDA and SQIVND (reference sequence). In DNA form, the CDR3 reads TGTGCCAGTAGCAGCATAGCGGGATGGAGCGAGCAGTACTTC. This encodes CASSSIAGWSEQYF.

J is TRBJ2-1 and V is TRBV11-3; D is uncertain. V dropped 5 bases and J dropped 12 bases, with 11 bases sitting between them. Germline-derived CDR1 and CDR2 are SGHNT and YENEEA. The CDR3 loop spans 11 amino acids. CDR3 DNA: TGTGCCAGCAGCCGCAACGCGCGGCAGTTCTTC. The encoded protein is CASSRNARQFF.

The chain employs TRBV29-1 and TRBJ2-5, with a tentative D call TRBD2 (5 bases). V shed 4 bases and J shed 4 bases, with 16 bases lying between them. Germline lookup yields CDR1 SQVTM and CDR2 ANQGSEA. This CDR3 is 14 amino acids long. The CDR3: CSVVWGAGGETQYF. In DNA form, the CDR3 reads TGCAGCGTTGTTTGGGGAGCCGGAGGAGAGACCCAGTACTTC. The full variable domain, with the rest looked up from reference TRBV29-1 and TRBJ2-5, is SAVISQKPSRDICQRGTSLTIQCQVDSQVTMMFWYRQQPGQSLTLIATANQGSEATYESGFVIDKFPISRPNLTFSTLTVSNMSPEDSSIYLCSVVWGAGGETQYFGPGTRLLVL.

V gene TRBV5-4 combines with J gene TRBJ2-5, with D tentatively TRBD2 (6 bases). Germline assignment: CDR1 SGHNT and CDR2 YYREEE (reference sequence). This CDR3 spans 15 amino acids. Trimming left V 2 bases short and J 7 bases short, with 18 bases between. The CDR3 nucleotides read TGTGCCAGCAGCTTTGCGGGTAGCGGTCCGGGGACCCAGTACTTC. Residues: CASSFAGSGPGTQYF. Supplemented by reference TRBV5-4 and TRBJ2-5, the full variable domain reads ETGVTQSPTHLIKTRGQQVTLRCSSQSGHNTVSWYQQALGQGPQFIFQYYREEENGRGNFPPRFSGLQFPNYSSELNVNALELDDSALYLCASSFAGSGPGTQYFGPGTRLLVL.

The V gene is TRBV10-3, the J gene TRBJ1-2; 8 bases fit TRBD1. This CDR3 is built from 12 residues. V trimming: 10 bases; J trimming: 2 bases; junction bases outside the gene matches: 3. CDR1 and CDR2 (germline): ENHRY, SYGVKD. The CDR3 spells CATGQENYGYTF. CDR3 nucleotide sequence: TGTGCCACGGGACAGGAGAACTATGGCTACACCTTC.

CDR3 amino acids: CASTVKETYEQYF. CDR3 DNA: TGTGCCAGCACCGTTAAAGAGACCTACGAGCAGTACTTC. The rearrangement uses TRBV6-5 and TRBJ2-7; D unclear. Germline loops: CDR1 MNHEY, CDR2 SVGAGI. V shed 7 bases and J shed 2 bases, with 12 bases lying between them. The CDR3 runs 13 residues.

This clone was picked up a small number of times. This chain links TRBV19 with TRBJ1-3; 7 positions match TRBD1. Trimming at V came to 5 bases and at J to 1 base, leaving 8 bases not matched to a gene. Germline CDR1 LNHDA, CDR2 SQIVND (reference sequence). This CDR3 region has 16 residues. The CDR3 sequence is CASSLDRDLSGNTIYF. DNA for the CDR3: TGTGCCAGTAGTCTTGACAGGGACTTATCTGGAAACACCATATATTTT.

The chain uses TRBV6-5 and TRBJ2-7; possible D gene TRBD1, 6 bases. Germline V lookup: CDR1 MNHEY, CDR2 SVGAGI. The CDR3 loop spans 14 amino acids. V shed 7 bases and J shed 1 base, with 14 bases lying between them. CDR3 sequence reads: CASKLSGASYEQYF. The CDR3 DNA is TGTGCCAGCAAGCTATCAGGGGCTTCCTACGAGCAGTACTTC.

V and J are TRBV19 and TRBJ1-1, with TRBD1 identical over 7 bases. Losses at the gene ends were 7 bases for V and 4 bases for J; bases not matched to a gene: 3. This CDR3 comprises 12 residues. Germline-derived CDR1 and CDR2 are LNHDA and SQIVND (reference sequence). This chain's CDR3 is CASKGGGTEAFF. The CDR3 coding sequence is TGTGCCAGTAAAGGGGGCGGCACTGAAGCTTTCTTT.

This clone has only one observation. The chain employs TRBV2 and TRBJ2-5; a possible D gene is TRBD1 (5 bases). CDR3 size: 13 residues. CDR1 is SNHLY and CDR2 is FYNNEI in the germline V gene. The V end lost 11 bases, the J end lost 4 bases, and 17 bases lay between the germline ends. The CDR3 sequence is CAGAERGRETQYF. DNA of the CDR3: TGTGCCGGGGCGGAGCGAGGCAGAGAGACCCAGTACTTC.